This T cell receptor beta chain stems from a study of early T cells in non-severe SARS-CoV-2 infection. In this sample, this clonotype turned up a few times. No antigen is known for it. Germline CDR1 is SQVTM and CDR2 is ANQGSEA. The CDR3 loop spans 12 amino acids. V shed 6 bases and J shed 2 bases, with 10 bases lying between them. Individually, cDNA molecules had unique molecular identifiers attached to them. In TCRdb, the 5' RACE reads were re-called with MiXCR into one record per CDR3 protein. In the table there are around 58,000 distinct CDR3 sequences, 15% of which are singletons. Regarding the study as a whole: Reliance on VDJdb matching favored anti-spike CD8 responses; private and CD4 specificities were missed.

The sequence was obtained from an adult who was a healthcare worker with PCR-confirmed SARS-CoV-2 infection or an uninfected control (not recorded which). The rearrangement links TRBV29-1 to TRBJ2-5; no definite D call. Sequenced material: whole blood, taken at baseline. This chain's CDR3 is CSVRAFQETQYF. CDR3 nucleotide sequence: TGCAGCGTCCGGGCGTTTCAAGAGACCCAGTACTTC.